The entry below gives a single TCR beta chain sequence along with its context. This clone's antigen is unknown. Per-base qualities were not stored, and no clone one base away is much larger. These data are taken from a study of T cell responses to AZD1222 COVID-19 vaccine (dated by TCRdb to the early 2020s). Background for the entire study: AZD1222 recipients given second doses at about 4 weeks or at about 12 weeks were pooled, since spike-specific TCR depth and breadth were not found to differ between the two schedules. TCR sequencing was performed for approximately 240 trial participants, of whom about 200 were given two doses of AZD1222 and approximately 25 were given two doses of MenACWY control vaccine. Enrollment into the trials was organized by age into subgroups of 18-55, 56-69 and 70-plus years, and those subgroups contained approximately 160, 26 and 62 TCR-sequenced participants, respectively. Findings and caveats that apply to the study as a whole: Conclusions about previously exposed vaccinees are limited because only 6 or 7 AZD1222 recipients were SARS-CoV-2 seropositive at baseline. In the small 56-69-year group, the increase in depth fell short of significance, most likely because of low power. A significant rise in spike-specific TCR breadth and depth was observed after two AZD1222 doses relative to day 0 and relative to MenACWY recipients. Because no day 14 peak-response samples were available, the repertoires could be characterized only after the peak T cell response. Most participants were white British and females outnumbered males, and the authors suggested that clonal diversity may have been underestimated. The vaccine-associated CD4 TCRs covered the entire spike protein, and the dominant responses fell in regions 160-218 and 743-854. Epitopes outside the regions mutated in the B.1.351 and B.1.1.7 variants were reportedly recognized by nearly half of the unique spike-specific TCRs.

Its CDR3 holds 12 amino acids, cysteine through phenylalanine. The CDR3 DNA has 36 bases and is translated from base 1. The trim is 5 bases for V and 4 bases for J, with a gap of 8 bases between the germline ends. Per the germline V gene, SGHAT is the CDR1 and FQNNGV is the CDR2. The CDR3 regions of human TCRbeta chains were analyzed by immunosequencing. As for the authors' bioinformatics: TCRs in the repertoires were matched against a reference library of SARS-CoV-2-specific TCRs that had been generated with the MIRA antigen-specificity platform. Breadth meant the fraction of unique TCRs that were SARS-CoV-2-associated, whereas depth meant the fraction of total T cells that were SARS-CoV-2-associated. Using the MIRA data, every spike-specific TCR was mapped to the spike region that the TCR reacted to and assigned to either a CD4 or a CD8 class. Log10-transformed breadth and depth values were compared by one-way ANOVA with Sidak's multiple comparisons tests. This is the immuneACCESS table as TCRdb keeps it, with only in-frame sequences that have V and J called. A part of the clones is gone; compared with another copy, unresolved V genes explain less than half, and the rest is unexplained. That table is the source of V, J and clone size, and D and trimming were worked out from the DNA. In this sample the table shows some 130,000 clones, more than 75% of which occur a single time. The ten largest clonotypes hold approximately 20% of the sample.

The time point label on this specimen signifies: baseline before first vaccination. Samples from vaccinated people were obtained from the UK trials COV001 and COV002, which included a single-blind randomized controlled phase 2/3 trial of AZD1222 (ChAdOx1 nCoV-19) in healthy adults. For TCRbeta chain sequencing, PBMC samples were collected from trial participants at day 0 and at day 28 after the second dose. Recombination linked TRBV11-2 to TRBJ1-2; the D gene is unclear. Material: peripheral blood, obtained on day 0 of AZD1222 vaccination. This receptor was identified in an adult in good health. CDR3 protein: CASSPGIYGYTF. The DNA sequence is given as TGTGCCAGCAGCCCGGGAATCTATGGCTACACCTTC.